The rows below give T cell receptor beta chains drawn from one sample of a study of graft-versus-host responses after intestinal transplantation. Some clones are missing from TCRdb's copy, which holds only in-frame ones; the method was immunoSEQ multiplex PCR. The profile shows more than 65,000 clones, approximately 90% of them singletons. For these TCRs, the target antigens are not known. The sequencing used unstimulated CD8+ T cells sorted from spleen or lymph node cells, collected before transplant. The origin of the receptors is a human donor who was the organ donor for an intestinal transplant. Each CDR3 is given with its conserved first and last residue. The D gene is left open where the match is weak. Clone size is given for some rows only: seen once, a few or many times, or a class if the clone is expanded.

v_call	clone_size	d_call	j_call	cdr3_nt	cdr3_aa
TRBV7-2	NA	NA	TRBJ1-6	TGTGCCAGCAGCTTAACGGACAGCTCAAGTAATTCACCCCTCCACTTT	CASSLTDSSSNSPLHF
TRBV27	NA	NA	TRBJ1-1	TGTGCCAGCAGTTACCAGGGGTGGAGTGAAGCTTTCTTT	CASSYQGWSEAFF
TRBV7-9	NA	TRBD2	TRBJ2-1	TGTGCCAGCAGCTTACTCGCTAGCGGGGCAGACAATGAGCAGTTCTTC	CASSLLASGADNEQFF
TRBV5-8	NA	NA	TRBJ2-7	TGTGCCAGCAGCTTGGTCGGGTACGAGCAGTACTTC	CASSLVGYEQYF
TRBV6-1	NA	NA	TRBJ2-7	TGTGCCAGCAGTGAAGAGGGACTCCTCTCCTACGAGCAGTACTTC	CASSEEGLLSYEQYF
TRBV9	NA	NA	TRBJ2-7	TGTGCCAGCAGCGCAGACGGGTTACTGTACGAGCAGTACTTC	CASSADGLLYEQYF
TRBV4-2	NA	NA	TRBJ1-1	TGTGCCAGCAGCCAAGAACAGAACACGAACACTGAAGCTTTCTTT	CASSQEQNTNTEAFF
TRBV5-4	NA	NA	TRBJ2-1	TGTGCCAGCAGCCCTGCGGGCAATGAGCAGTTCTTC	CASSPAGNEQFF
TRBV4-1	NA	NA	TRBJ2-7	TGCGCCAGCAGCCCCTCGGGACTCTCCTACGAGCAGTACTTC	CASSPSGLSYEQYF
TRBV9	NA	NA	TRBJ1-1	TGTGCCAGCAGCGTAGTCCCTACAGGGCCTGAAGCTTTCTTT	CASSVVPTGPEAFF
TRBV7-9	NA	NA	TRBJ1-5	TGTGCCAGCAGCTCGAGGGGAGGGGAGCCCCAGCATTTT	CASSSRGGEPQHF
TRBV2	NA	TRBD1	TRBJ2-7	TGTGCCAGCGGGACAGGATACGAGCAGTACTTC	CASGTGYEQYF
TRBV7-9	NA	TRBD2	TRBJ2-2	TGTGCCAGCAGCCTTTCGGGGGGACTATTGCACACCGGGGAGCTGTTTTTT	CASSLSGGLLHTGELFF
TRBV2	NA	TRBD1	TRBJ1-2	TGTGCCAGCAAAGGACAGGACTATGGCTACACCTTC	CASKGQDYGYTF
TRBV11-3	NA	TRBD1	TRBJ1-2	TGTGCCAGCAATTTCGGACAGGCGGCTACCAACTATGGCTACACCTTC	CASNFGQAATNYGYTF
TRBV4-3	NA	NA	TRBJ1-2	TGCGCCAGCAGCCAAGTCTTATCTCAGTTAGGCGGTACTCACTATGGCTACACCTTC	CASSQVLSQLGGTHYGYTF
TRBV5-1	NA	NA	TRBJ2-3	TGCGCCAGCAGCTACCCTTCGACAGACTTGGACCCAGATACGCAGTATTTT	CASSYPSTDLDPDTQYF
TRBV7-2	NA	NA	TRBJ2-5	TGTGCCAGCAGCTTAGCCACAGCATTTCCAGAGACCCAGTACTTC	CASSLATAFPETQYF
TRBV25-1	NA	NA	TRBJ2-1	TGTGCCAGCAGTGTCCGACATTACAATGAGCAGTTCTTC	CASSVRHYNEQFF
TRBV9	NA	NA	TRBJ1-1	TGTGCCAGCAGCGTAGGGGGCAGGGGCAGCACTGAAGCTTTCTTT	CASSVGGRGSTEAFF
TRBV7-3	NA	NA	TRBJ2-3	TGTGCCAGCAGCTTATCGGGAACCGATACGCAGTATTTT	CASSLSGTDTQYF
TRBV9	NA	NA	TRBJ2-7	TGTGCCAGCAGCGCTAACCCCCGGGACAACTCCTACGAGCAGTACTTC	CASSANPRDNSYEQYF
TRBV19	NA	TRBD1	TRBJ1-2	TGTGCCAGTAGTGTTGCAGGGGGCGAGTATGGCTACACCTTC	CASSVAGGEYGYTF
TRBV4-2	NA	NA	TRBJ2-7	TGTGCCAGCAGCCATCTTTCAGGGGAAATCTCCTACGAGCAGTACTTC	CASSHLSGEISYEQYF
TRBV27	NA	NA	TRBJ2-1	TGTGCCAGCAGCCGGGGGTGGGGTAATGAGCAGTTCTTC	CASSRGWGNEQFF
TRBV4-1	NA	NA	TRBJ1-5	TGCGCCAGCAGCGTCTATGTACAGGGAAATCAGCCCCAGCATTTT	CASSVYVQGNQPQHF
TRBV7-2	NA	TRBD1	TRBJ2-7	TGTGCCAGCAGGCAGGGGGCCACCTACGAGCAGTACTTC	CASRQGATYEQYF
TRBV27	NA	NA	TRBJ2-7	TGTGCCAGCAGTTCCCGACTGGGGCCGGGCGAGCAGTACTTC	CASSSRLGPGEQYF
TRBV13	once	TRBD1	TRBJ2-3	TGTGCCAGCAGCTCCAAGCTGGACAGGCTCACAGATACGCAGTATTTT	CASSSKLDRLTDTQYF
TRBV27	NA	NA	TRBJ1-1	TGTGCCAGCAGCGATGGCAGTTTGAACACTGAAGCTTTCTTT	CASSDGSLNTEAFF
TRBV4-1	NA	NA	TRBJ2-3	TGCGCCAGCAGCCCCTTGGGGGGGCGCACAGATACGCAGTATTTT	CASSPLGGRTDTQYF
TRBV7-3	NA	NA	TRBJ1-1	TGTGCCAGCAGCTTATATGGTAGTTCTGAAGCTTTCTTT	CASSLYGSSEAFF
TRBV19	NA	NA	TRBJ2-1	TGTGCCAGTAGTATAGTCCGCGGCTACAATGAGCAGTTCTTC	CASSIVRGYNEQFF
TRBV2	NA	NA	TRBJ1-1	TGTGCCAGCAGTGAGACCCCAGCGGCTTTCTTT	CASSETPAAFF
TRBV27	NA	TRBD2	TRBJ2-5	TGTGCCAGCAGTTCCTTACTAGCGGGGGGCGGGGAGACCCAGTACTTC	CASSSLLAGGGETQYF
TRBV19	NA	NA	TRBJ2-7	TGTGCCAGTAGTATTTCGGGGGCCTACGAGCAGTACTTC	CASSISGAYEQYF
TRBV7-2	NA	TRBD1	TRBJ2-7	TGTGCCAGCAGCTCAAATCCGGGACAGGGGCCCTACGAGCAGTACTTC	CASSSNPGQGPYEQYF
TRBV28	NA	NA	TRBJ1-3	TGTGCCAGCAGTTTGCCCGGGTTCTCTTTTGGAAACACCATATATTTT	CASSLPGFSFGNTIYF
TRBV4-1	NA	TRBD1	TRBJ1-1	TGCGCCAGCAGCCAAGATAATAGGGCAGGGGGCATGAACACTGAAGCTTTCTTT	CASSQDNRAGGMNTEAFF
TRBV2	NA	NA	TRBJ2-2	TGTGCCAGCAGTGAACGACACGCTAACACCGGGGAGCTGTTTTTT	CASSERHANTGELFF
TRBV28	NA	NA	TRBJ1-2	TGTGCCAGCAGTTTAACAGGGTCACGCTATGGCTACACCTTC	CASSLTGSRYGYTF
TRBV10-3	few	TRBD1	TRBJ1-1	TGTGCCATCAGTGAGCCGGGGACAGGGATCGGCACTGAAGCTTTCTTT	CAISEPGTGIGTEAFF
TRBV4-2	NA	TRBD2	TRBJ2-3	TGTGCCAGCAGCCAATCCCGGAGCGGGGGGGCCCAGGATACGCAGTATTTT	CASSQSRSGGAQDTQYF
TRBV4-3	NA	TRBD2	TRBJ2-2	TGCGCCAGCAGCCAAGACCCTAGCGGGAGGACCGGGGAGCTGTTTTTT	CASSQDPSGRTGELFF
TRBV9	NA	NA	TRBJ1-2	TGTGCCAGCAGCGTAGGCGGGGACGGGAACTATGGCTACACCTTC	CASSVGGDGNYGYTF
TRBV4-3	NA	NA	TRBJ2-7	TGCGCCAGCAGCCAAGACAGGGTATACGAGCAGTACTTC	CASSQDRVYEQYF
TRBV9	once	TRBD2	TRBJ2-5	TGTGCCAGCAGCGGGGGAGGGGCGGGGACCCAGTACTTC	CASSGGGAGTQYF
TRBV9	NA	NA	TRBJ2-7	TGTGCCAGCAGCGTAGGGACAGCCTACGAGCAGTACTTC	CASSVGTAYEQYF
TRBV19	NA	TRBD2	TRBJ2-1	TGTGCCAGTAGTACCCTAGCGGGGGGTTTTAATGAGCAGTTCTTC	CASSTLAGGFNEQFF
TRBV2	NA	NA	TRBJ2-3	TGTGCCAGCAGTGGAAGGGGGAGCACAGATACGCAGTATTTT	CASSGRGSTDTQYF
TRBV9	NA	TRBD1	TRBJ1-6	TGTGCCAGCAGGGGAACTGGGACAGGGGAAAATTCACCCCTCCACTTT	CASRGTGTGENSPLHF
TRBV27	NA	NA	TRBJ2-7	TGTGCCAGCAGTTTATCTTCTTTAGCTAGCTCCTACGAGCAGTACTTC	CASSLSSLASSYEQYF
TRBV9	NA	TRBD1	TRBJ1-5	TGTGCCAGCAGCGACCGGGACAGGGAATTGTATAGTCATCAGCCCCAGCATTTT	CASSDRDRELYSHQPQHF
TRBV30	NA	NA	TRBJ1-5	TGTGCCTCCCCAGGGGCTTTCCAACCCCAGCATTTT	CASPGAFQPQHF
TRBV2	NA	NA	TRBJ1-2	TGTGCCAGCATCGGTGTAGCGAGAAGCTACTATGGCTACACCTTC	CASIGVARSYYGYTF
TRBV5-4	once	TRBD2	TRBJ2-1	TGTGCCAGCAGCTTGACTAGCGGGGATGAGCAGTTCTTC	CASSLTSGDEQFF
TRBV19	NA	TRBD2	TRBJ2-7	TGTGCCAGTAGTACCGTACTAGCGGGGGGGTACGAGCAGTACTTC	CASSTVLAGGYEQYF